This TCR beta chain was captured in a study of response to subunit inactivated influenza vaccine. Notes on the study in general: Authors proposed each seasonal influenza vaccination draws in few new T cells.

After removal of 5 bases from V and 4 bases from J, the junction contained 7 bases not matched to a gene. The CDR3 spans 14 residues. The germline V gene has CDR1 MNHEY and CDR2 SMNVEV (reference sequence). A remark on this clonotype: Its antigen remains unknown.

Each CDR3 protein is one row after TCRdb ran MiXCR on the RT-PCR reads. The sample lists fewer than 350,000 distinct CDR3 sequences, 20% to 25% occurring once. The TCR comes from a man between 50 and 69 years old who received an inactivated influenza vaccine. The V gene is TRBV27, the J gene TRBJ2-5; TRBD1 agrees at 7 bases. The specimen was PBMCs from blood, collected approximately 20 months after vaccination. The CDR3: CASSLLGGGETQYF. The CDR3 DNA reads as TGTGCCAGCAGTCTCCTAGGGGGCGGAGAGACCCAGTACTTC.